This T cell receptor (beta chain) was sequenced in a study of Ad26.COV2.S vaccination and SARS-CoV-2 variants. Documented treatment: approximately 18 received Ad26.COV2.S at low or high dose, single or two shots; about 5 received placebo; per-sample allocation not given. Each sample was drawn 63 days after the first injection (of vaccine or placebo). This clone was observed once. The CDR3 has 12 amino acids. Germline values: CDR1 MDHEN, CDR2 SYDVKM. Trimming stripped 2 bases from V and 6 bases from J, with 4 bases between. This table comes from immunoSEQ multiplex PCR, and its TCRdb copy is limited to in-frame clones, with some not included. The table records around 320,000 clones, 85% of them present only once.

This sample comprised peripheral blood, obtained in a trial of Ad26.COV2.S vaccine versus placebo. The rearrangement uses TRBV28 and TRBJ2-2; D gene unclear. The receptor's source is a person between 18 and 59 years old who received the Ad26.COV2.S COVID-19 vaccine or a placebo. CDR3 in amino acids: CASSLRAGELFF. The CDR3 DNA sequence: TGTGCCAGCAGTTTAAGGGCCGGGGAGCTGTTTTTT. The whole variable domain, filled in from reference TRBV28 and TRBJ2-2, reads DVKVTQSSRYLVKRTGEKVFLECVQDMDHENMFWYRQDPGLGLRLIYFSYDVKMKEKGDIPEGYSVSREKKERFSLILESASTNQTSMYLCASSLRAGELFFGEGSRLTVL.